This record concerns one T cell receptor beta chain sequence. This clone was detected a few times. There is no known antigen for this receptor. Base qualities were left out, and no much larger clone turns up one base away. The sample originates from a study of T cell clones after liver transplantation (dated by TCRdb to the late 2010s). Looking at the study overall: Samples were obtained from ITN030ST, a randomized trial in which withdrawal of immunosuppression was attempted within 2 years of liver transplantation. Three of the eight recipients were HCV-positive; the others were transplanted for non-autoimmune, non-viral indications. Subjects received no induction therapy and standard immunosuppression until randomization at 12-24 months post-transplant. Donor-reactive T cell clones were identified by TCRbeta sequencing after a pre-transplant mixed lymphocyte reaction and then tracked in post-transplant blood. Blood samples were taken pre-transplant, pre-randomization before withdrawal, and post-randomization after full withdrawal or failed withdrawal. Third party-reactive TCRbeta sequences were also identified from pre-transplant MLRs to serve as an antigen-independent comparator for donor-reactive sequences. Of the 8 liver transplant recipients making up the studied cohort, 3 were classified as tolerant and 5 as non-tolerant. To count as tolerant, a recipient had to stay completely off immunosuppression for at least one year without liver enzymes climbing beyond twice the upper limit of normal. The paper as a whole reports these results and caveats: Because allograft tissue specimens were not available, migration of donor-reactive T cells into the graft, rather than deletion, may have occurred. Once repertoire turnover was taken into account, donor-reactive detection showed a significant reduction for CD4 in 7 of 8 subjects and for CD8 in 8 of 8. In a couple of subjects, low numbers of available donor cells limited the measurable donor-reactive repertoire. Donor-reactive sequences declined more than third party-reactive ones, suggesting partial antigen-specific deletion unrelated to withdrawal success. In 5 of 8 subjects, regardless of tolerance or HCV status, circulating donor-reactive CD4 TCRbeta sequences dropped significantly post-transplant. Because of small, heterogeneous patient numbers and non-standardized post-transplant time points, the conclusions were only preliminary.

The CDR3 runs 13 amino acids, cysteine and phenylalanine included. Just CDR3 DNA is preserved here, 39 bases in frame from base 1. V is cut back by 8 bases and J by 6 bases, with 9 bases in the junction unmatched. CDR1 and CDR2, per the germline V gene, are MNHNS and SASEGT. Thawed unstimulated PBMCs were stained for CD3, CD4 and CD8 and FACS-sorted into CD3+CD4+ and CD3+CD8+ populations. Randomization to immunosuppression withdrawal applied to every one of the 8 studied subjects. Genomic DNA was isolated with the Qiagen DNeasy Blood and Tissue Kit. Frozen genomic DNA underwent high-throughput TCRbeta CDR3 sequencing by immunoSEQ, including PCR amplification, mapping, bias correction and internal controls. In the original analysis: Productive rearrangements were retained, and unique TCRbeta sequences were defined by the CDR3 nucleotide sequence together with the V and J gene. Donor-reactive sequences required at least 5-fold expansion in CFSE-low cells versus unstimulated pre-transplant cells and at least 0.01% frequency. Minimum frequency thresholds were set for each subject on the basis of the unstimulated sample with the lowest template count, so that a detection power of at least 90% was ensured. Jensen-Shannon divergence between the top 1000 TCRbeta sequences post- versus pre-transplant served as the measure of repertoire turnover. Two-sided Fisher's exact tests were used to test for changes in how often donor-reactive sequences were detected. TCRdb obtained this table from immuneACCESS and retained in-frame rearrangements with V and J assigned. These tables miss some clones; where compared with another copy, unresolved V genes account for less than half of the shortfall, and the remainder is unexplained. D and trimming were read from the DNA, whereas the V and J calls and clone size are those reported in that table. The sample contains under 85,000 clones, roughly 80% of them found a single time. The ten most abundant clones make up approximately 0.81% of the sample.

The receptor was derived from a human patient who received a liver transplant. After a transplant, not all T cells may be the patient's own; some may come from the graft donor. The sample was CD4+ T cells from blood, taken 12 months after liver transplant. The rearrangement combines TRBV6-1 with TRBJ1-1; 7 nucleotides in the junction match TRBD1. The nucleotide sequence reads TGTGCCAGCCCGGGACAGCAATGGGCTGAAGCTTTCTTT. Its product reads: CASPGQQWAEAFF.